What follows are 29 T cell receptor beta chains derived from one specimen sequenced in a study of control samples from healthy donors and cancer patients. Measured with immunoSEQ multiplex PCR; TCRdb has only the in-frame clones, and not every one. The table lists roughly 150,000 clones, roughly 93% of them singletons. The sample consisted of blood. These receptors all stem from a man aged 50-59 years in good health.

The chain has TRBV29-1 and TRBJ2-7; 8 bases match TRBD1. Germline loops: CDR1 SQVTM, CDR2 ANQGSEA. The CDR3 sequence is 13 residues long. V was clipped by 4 bases and J by 3 bases; unmatched bases: 5. CDR3 coding DNA: TGCAGCGTTGCCCAGGGGGCAGGCTACGAGCAGTACTTC. This codes for CSVAQGAGYEQYF.

The sample holds a few counts of this clone. The rearrangement links TRBV5-1 to TRBJ1-1, with D maybe TRBD1 (5 bases). The CDR3 loop spans 14 amino acids. Germline values: CDR1 SGHRS, CDR2 YFSETQ. Deletions cut 2 bases from V and 4 bases from J, with 12 bases between. CDR3 residues: CASSLGAGSTEAFF. As DNA, the CDR3 is TGCGCCAGCAGCTTAGGGGCGGGAAGCACTGAAGCTTTCTTT.

V usage is TRBV27 and J usage is TRBJ1-1; TRBD1 aligns across 8 bases. The CDR3 has 13 amino acids. V was clipped by 7 bases and J by 1 base; unmatched bases: 2. CDR1 is MNHEY, CDR2 SMNVEV, per germline (reference sequence). The CDR3 sequence: CASKQGENTEAFF. In DNA form, the CDR3 reads TGTGCCAGCAAACAGGGGGAGAACACTGAAGCTTTCTTT.

The genes are TRBV10-3 and TRBJ1-2; D is unclear. Per germline, CDR1 ENHRY and CDR2 SYGVKD. The CDR3 runs to 14 residues. Trimming pared 0 bases from V and 8 bases from J, leaving 13 bases between. The chain's CDR3 is CAISESRSGRGYTF. In nucleotides, the CDR3 is TGTGCCATCAGTGAGTCTCGCTCGGGCAGGGGCTACACCTTC.

This rearrangement joins TRBV7-8 to TRBJ2-1, with 10 bases identical to TRBD2. Trimming removed 4 bases from V and 8 bases from J; junction bases left unmatched: 8. Germline CDR1 reads SGHVS; CDR2 reads FQNEAQ. The CDR3 length is 15 residues. The CDR3: CASSSSSGSIYEQFF. Written as DNA, the CDR3 is TGTGCCAGCAGCTCATCTAGCGGGAGCATCTATGAGCAGTTCTTC. Full variable domain (missing parts from reference TRBV7-8 and TRBJ2-1): GAGVSQSPRYKVAKRGQDVALRCDPISGHVSLFWYQQALGQGPEFLTYFQNEAQLDKSGLPSDRFFAERPEGSVSTLKIQRTQQEDSAVYLCASSSSSGSIYEQFFGPGTRLTVL.

The rearrangement uses TRBV11-2 and TRBJ1-3; D uncertain. Germline V CDR1 and CDR2: SGHAT, FQNNGV. CDR3 size: 14 residues. V lost 4 bases and J lost 4, with 11 bases in between. CDR3 in amino acids: CASSSLARGNTIYF. CDR3 nucleotides: TGTGCCAGCAGCTCTCTGGCCAGAGGAAACACCATATATTTT.

This sequence joins TRBV3-1 (or the pseudogene TRBV3-2) and TRBJ2-2; D uncertain. This CDR3 has 15 residues. With 1 base removed from V and 4 bases from J, the gap between germline ends came to 10 bases. CDR1 is LGHDT, CDR2 YNNKEL, per germline (reference sequence). The CDR3 is CASSQGLVGTGELFF. As DNA, the CDR3 is TGTGCCAGCAGCCAAGGGCTAGTTGGCACCGGGGAGCTGTTTTTT.

J is TRBJ2-7 and V is TRBV10-1; tentative D call: TRBD1 (5 bases). Germline CDR1 reads WNHNN; CDR2 reads SYGVQD (reference sequence). The CDR3 covers 13 residues. Trimming removed 6 bases at V and 6 bases at J, with 15 bases between. For the CDR3, the DNA is TGCGCCAGCAGGGTTTCAGGGTCGAGCGAGCAGTACTTC. Translation: CASRVSGSSEQYF.

This clone was seen only a few times. The chain has TRBV25-1 and TRBJ2-5; 11 nucleotides agree with TRBD2. This CDR3 spans 14 amino acids. Germline CDR1 reads MGHDK; CDR2 reads SYGVNS. J gave up 4 bases and V 7 bases, and 5 bases lay outside the gene matches. CDR3 sequence: CASMTSGTIETQYF. Here the CDR3 DNA reads TGTGCCAGCATGACTAGCGGGACTATAGAGACCCAGTACTTC.

J is TRBJ2-7 and V is TRBV19, with TRBD2 matching 10 bases. The CDR3 has 16 residues. V lost 5 bases to trimming and J lost 6 bases; unmatched junction nucleotides: 13. In germline, CDR1 is LNHDA, CDR2 SQIVND (reference sequence). Written as DNA, the CDR3 is TGTGCCAGTAGTCCCTTAGCGGGAGGCCCCCGCGGCGAGCAGTACTTC. This gives the protein CASSPLAGGPRGEQYF.

The chain is built from TRBV10-2 and TRBJ2-7; maybe TRBD2 (5 bases). Germline CDR1 WSHSY, CDR2 SAAADI. The germline V and J ends were trimmed by 2 bases and 0 bases, with 11 bases remaining between them. The CDR3 extends over 15 amino acids. Here the CDR3 reads CASSEPGFSSYEQYF. CDR3 nucleotides: TGCGCCAGCAGTGAGCCGGGATTTAGCTCCTACGAGCAGTACTTC.

V gene TRBV5-1 combines with J gene TRBJ1-2; the match to TRBD1 covers 9 bases. Germline values: CDR1 SGHRS, CDR2 YFSETQ. V trimming: 0 bases; J trimming: 7 bases; junction bases outside the gene matches: 4. This CDR3 comprises 14 residues. CDR3 protein: CASSLGDRDAGYTF. As DNA, the CDR3 is TGCGCCAGCAGCTTGGGGGACAGGGATGCTGGCTACACCTTC.

The chain joins TRBV12-3 or TRBV12-4 to TRBJ1-1; D is uncertain. This CDR3 is 12 amino acids long. Trimming cost V 7 bases and J 4 bases, with 10 bases left between them. In DNA form, the CDR3 reads TGTGCCAGCATCGCCCGGGCCACTGAAGCTTTCTTT. It encodes CASIARATEAFF.

This rearrangement joins TRBV7-9 to TRBJ2-5; perhaps TRBD1 as D (6 bases). Trimming took 3 bases from V and 2 from J, leaving 13 bases between them. CDR1 is SEHNR and CDR2 is FQNEAQ in the germline V gene (reference sequence). This CDR3 comprises 15 residues. The CDR3 region is CASSFPDRNQETQYF. The CDR3 DNA reads as TGTGCCAGCAGCTTTCCGGACAGAAATCAAGAGACCCAGTACTTC.

This clone was found a few times. The chain uses TRBV23-1 and TRBJ2-7, with D possibly called TRBD1 or TRBD2 (6 bases each). TRBV23-1 is flagged as an ORF with uncertain function. Between the trimmed V and J ends, which lost 9 bases and 5 bases, there was a span of 14 bases. The CDR3 is made up of 12 amino acids. DNA of the CDR3: TGCGCCAGGGACGGGGGCGTCGACGAGCAGTACTTC. Amino acids: CARDGGVDEQYF.

The chain is built from TRBV6-5 and TRBJ2-7, with D possibly called TRBD1 or TRBD2 (5 bases each). Trimming stripped 2 bases from V and 2 bases from J, with 13 bases between. From germline, CDR1 is MNHEY and CDR2 SVGAGI. The CDR3 extends over 15 amino acids. The CDR3 protein is CASSYIGTMPYEQYF. DNA of the CDR3: TGTGCCAGCAGTTACATTGGGACGATGCCCTACGAGCAGTACTTC.

The chain has TRBV7-9 and TRBJ1-2, with no clear D. The length of the CDR3 is 15 residues. Germline values: CDR1 SEHNR, CDR2 FQNEAQ (reference sequence). Trimming left V 1 base short and J 2 bases short, with 11 bases between. As DNA, the CDR3 is TGTGCCAGCAGCTTAGGGCAGGCGGGGAACTATGGCTACACCTTC. It codes for CASSLGQAGNYGYTF.

The chain uses TRBV18 and TRBJ1-5; tentative D call: TRBD1 (6 bases). With 5 bases removed from V and 3 bases from J, the gap between germline ends came to 14 bases. Germline V gene sequence: CDR1 KGHSH, CDR2 LQKENI. The CDR3 runs 15 residues. CDR3 amino acids: CASSAQGQNNQPQHF. CDR3 sequence (DNA): TGTGCCAGCTCAGCCCAAGGACAGAACAATCAGCCCCAGCATTTT.

DNA of the CDR3: TGTGCCAGCAGCTGGATAGGCAGGGCTCCCTACGAGCAGTACTTC. It is translated as CASSWIGRAPYEQYF. The gene calls are TRBV11-2 and TRBJ2-7; possibly TRBD1 for D (5 bases). V dropped 4 bases and J dropped 2 bases, with 15 bases sitting between them. The germline V gene has CDR1 SGHAT and CDR2 FQNNGV. The CDR3 consists of 15 residues.

The chain is built from TRBV28 and TRBJ2-5, with 7 bases fitting TRBD1. J lost 2 bases, V lost 4 bases, and 1 base had no gene match. The CDR3 has 13 amino acids. Germline CDR1 MDHEN, CDR2 SYDVKM. The CDR3 DNA is TGTGCCAGCAGTTCGGGACAGCAAGAGACCCAGTACTTC. This encodes CASSSGQQETQYF.

As to this clone: The junction does not match germline at one end; this may be a read error. The chain links TRBV9 to TRBJ2-2, with 10 bases matching TRBD2. This CDR3 is built from 12 residues. Germline V gene lookup returns CDR1 SGDLS and CDR2 YYNGEE. The DNA for the CDR3 is TGTGCCAGTAGCGGGAGGCCCGGGGAGCTGTTTTTT. Amino acids: CASSGRPGELFF.

The rearrangement uses TRBV2 and TRBJ1-2; D is perhaps TRBD1 (5 bases). Germline CDR1 is SNHLY and CDR2 is FYNNEI. Trimming stripped 7 bases from V and 4 bases from J, with 16 bases between. The CDR3 consists of 14 residues. CDR3 protein: CASKGREKGYGYTF. For the CDR3, the DNA is TGTGCCAGCAAGGGGAGGGAGAAGGGCTATGGCTACACCTTC.

The J gene is TRBJ1-2, the V gene TRBV28, with D perhaps matching TRBD1 (5 bases). Trimming took 4 bases from V and 2 from J, leaving 11 bases between them. CDR1 is MDHEN, CDR2 SYDVKM, per germline. The CDR3 is 14 amino acids. CDR3 sequence (DNA): TGTGCCAGCAGTTGGGGACGGAAGAACTATGGCTACACCTTC. Amino acids: CASSWGRKNYGYTF.

V is TRBV2 and J is TRBJ1-5; D remains unclear. From germline, CDR1 is SNHLY and CDR2 FYNNEI. Deletions cut 4 bases from V and 4 bases from J, with 20 bases between. This CDR3 comprises 17 residues. CDR3 region: CASSGLGDGLLNQPQHF. CDR3 nucleotides: TGTGCCAGCAGTGGGCTGGGAGACGGCCTTTTAAATCAGCCCCAGCATTTT. The full variable domain, completed using reference TRBV2 and TRBJ1-5, is EPEVTQTPSHQVTQMGQEVILRCVPISNHLYFYWYRQILGQKVEFLVSFYNNEISEKSEIFDDQFSVERPDGSNFTLKIRSTKLEDSAMYFCASSGLGDGLLNQPQHFGDGTRLSIL.

The chain employs TRBV2 and TRBJ2-5; a weak D match, TRBD1 (6 bases). Trimming cost V 4 bases and J 6 bases, with 18 bases left between them. CDR1 SNHLY and CDR2 FYNNEI come from the germline V gene. The CDR3 runs 15 residues. The CDR3 loop is CASSGTADPRQTQYF. Written as DNA, the CDR3 is TGTGCCAGCAGTGGGACAGCGGACCCCCGGCAGACCCAGTACTTC.

The V call is TRBV25-1, the J call TRBJ2-2; the D gene is possibly TRBD2 (7 bases). This CDR3 has 15 residues. V gave up 5 bases and J gave up 4 bases, with 14 bases separating them. Germline V gives CDR1 MGHDK, CDR2 SYGVNS. Written as DNA, the CDR3 is TGTGCCAGCAGTAAAACAGGGAGGGTCACCGGGGAGCTGTTTTTT. Its protein is CASSKTGRVTGELFF.

This clone showed up just once. The chain joins TRBV2 to TRBJ2-2; no definite D call. Deletions cut 6 bases from V and 1 base from J, with 9 bases between. The germline V gene encodes CDR1 SNHLY and CDR2 FYNNEI. The CDR3 runs to 14 residues. The CDR3 DNA reads as TGTGCCAGCAGGGTGGGGATGAACACCGGGGAGCTGTTTTTT. This sequence encodes CASRVGMNTGELFF.

V gene TRBV6-4 combines with J gene TRBJ2-5; D may be TRBD2 (6 bases). This CDR3 has 21 residues. Germline assignment: CDR1 MRHNA and CDR2 SNTAGT. V gave up 2 bases and J gave up 5 bases, with 33 bases separating them. CDR3: CASSDPDGCADGEMEGETQYF. In DNA, the CDR3 is TGTGCCAGCAGTGACCCCGACGGATGTGCAGACGGGGAGATGGAGGGGGAGACCCAGTACTTC.

This rearrangement joins TRBV28 to TRBJ2-1; D gene uncertain. The CDR3 length is 11 residues. Germline V lookup: CDR1 MDHEN, CDR2 SYDVKM. The V gene lost 7 bases and the J gene lost 10 bases, with 11 bases spanning the gap. CDR3 loop: CASISKGEQFF. The CDR3 DNA is TGTGCCAGCATATCAAAGGGAGAGCAGTTCTTC.